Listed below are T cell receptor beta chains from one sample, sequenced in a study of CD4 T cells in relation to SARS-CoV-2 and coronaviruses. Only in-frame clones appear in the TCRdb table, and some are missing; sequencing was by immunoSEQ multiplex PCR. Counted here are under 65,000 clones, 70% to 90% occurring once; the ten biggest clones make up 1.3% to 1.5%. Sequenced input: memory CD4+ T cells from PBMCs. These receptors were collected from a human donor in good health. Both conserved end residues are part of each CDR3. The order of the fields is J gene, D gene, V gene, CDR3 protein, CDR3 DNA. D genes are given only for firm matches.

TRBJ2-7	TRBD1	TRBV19	CASSILGQGDHEQYF	TGTGCCAGTAGTATCCTGGGACAGGGGGACCACGAGCAGTACTTC
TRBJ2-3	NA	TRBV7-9	CASSLASVSLDTQYF	TGTGCCAGCAGCTTAGCCTCAGTGTCTCTCGATACGCAGTATTTT
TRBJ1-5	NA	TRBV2	CASSISRGFNQPQHF	TGTGCCAGCAGTATCAGTAGAGGGTTCAATCAGCCCCAGCATTTT
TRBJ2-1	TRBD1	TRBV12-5	CASGLGQGARDEQFF	TGTGCTAGTGGTTTGGGACAGGGGGCTAGGGATGAGCAGTTCTTC
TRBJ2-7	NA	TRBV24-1	CATSDIPGPGRHEQYF	TGTGCCACCAGTGATATCCCGGGACCGGGGAGGCACGAGCAGTACTTC
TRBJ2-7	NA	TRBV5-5	CASSLRSRTYEQYF	TGTGCCAGCAGCTTGAGGAGCCGAACCTACGAGCAGTACTTC
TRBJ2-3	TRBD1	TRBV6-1	CASSEDGQAITDTQYF	TGTGCCAGCAGTGAAGACGGACAGGCAATAACAGATACGCAGTATTTT
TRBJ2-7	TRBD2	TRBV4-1	CASSRGLARGGYEQYF	TGCGCCAGCAGCCGCGGACTAGCCCGTGGGGGCTACGAGCAGTACTTC
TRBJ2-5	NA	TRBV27	CASSSFLRGTPRETQYF	TGTGCCAGCAGTTCCTTCCTGAGGGGGACACCGAGAGAGACCCAGTACTTC
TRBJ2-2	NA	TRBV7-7	CASNPLLERTGELFF	TGTGCCAGCAACCCTCTTCTGGAGAGGACCGGGGAGCTGTTTTTT
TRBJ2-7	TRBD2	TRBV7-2	CASSLGLAGVEQYF	TGTGCCAGCAGCCTAGGACTAGCGGGAGTCGAGCAGTACTTC
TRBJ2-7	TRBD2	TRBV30	CAWTGTSGSPEYF	TGTGCCTGGACCGGGACTAGCGGGAGTCCGGAGTACTTC
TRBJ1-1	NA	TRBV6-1	CASSEVIAGNTEAFF	TGTGCCAGCAGTGAAGTAATAGCAGGCAACACTGAAGCTTTCTTT
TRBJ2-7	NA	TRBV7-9	CASSPGVGDEQYF	TGTGCCAGCAGTCCGGGGGTAGGGGACGAGCAGTACTTC
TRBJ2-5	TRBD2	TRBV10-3	CAIGSGGIRETQYF	TGTGCCATCGGTTCGGGAGGGATTCGGGAGACCCAGTACTTC
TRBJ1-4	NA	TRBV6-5	CARHSRANEKLFF	TGTGCCCGCCATAGTAGAGCTAATGAAAAACTGTTTTTT